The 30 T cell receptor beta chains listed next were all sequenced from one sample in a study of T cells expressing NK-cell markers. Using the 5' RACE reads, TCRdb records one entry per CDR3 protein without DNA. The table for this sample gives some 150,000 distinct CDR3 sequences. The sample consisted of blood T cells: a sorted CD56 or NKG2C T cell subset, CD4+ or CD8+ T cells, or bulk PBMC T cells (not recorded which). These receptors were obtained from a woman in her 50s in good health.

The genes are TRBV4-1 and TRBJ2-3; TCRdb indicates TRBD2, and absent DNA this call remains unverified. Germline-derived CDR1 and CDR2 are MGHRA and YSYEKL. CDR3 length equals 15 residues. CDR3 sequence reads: CASSQGAGGLDTQYF.

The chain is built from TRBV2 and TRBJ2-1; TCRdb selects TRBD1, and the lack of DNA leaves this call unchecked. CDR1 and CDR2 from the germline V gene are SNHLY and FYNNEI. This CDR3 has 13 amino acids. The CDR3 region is CASRGQGANEQFF.

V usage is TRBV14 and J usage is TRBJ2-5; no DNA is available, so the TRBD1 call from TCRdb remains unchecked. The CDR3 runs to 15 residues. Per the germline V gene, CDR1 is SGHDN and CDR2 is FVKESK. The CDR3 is CASSHLGQGQETQYF. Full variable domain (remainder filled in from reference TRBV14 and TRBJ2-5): EAGVTQFPSHSVIEKGQTVTLRCDPISGHDNLYWYRRVMGKEIKFLLHFVKESKQDESGMPNNRFLAERTGGTYSTLKVQPAELEDSGVYFCASSHLGQGQETQYFGPGTRLLVL.

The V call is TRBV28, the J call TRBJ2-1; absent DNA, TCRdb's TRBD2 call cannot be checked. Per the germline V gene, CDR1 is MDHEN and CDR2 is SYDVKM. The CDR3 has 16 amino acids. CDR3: CASSPRTSGSFDEQFF.

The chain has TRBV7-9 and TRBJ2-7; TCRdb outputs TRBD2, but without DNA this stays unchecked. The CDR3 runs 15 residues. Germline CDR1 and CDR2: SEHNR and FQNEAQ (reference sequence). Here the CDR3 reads CASSFAGTSAYEQYF.

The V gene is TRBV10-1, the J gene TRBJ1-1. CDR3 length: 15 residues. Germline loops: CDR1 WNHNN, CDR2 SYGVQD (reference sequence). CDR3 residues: CASSESSTGNTEAFF.

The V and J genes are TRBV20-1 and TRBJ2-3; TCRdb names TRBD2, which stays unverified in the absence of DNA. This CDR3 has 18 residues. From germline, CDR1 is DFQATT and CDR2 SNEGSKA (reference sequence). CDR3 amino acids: CSASQTSGPVFGTDTQYF.

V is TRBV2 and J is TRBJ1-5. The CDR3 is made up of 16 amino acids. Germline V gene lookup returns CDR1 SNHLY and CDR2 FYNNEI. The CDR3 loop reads CASSEAPRRDNQPQHF.

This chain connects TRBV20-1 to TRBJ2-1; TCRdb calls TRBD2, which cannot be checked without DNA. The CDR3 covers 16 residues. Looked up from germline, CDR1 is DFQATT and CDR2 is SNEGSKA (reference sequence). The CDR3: CSARPNSGSILPEQFF.

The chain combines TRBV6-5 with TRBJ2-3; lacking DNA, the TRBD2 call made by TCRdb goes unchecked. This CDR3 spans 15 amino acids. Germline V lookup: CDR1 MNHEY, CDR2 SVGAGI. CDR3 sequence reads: CASSYSTGPGDTQYF.

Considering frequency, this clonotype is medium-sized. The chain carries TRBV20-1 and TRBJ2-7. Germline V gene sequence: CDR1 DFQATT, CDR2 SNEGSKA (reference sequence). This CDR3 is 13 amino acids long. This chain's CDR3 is CSARGSEPYEQYF.

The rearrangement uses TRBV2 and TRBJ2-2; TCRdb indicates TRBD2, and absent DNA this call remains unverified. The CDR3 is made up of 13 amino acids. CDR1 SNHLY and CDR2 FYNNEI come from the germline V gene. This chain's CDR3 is CASIAENTGELFF.

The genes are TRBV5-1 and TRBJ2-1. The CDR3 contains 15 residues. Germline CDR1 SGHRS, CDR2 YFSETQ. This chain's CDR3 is CASSLARPSYNEQFF.

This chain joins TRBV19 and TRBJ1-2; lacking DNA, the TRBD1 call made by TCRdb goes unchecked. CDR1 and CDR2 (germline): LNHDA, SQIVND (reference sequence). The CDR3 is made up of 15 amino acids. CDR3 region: CASSIRTGGLDGYTF.

CDR3 sequence reads: CATQVNSGYTF. The chain carries TRBV2 and TRBJ1-2. Germline V lookup: CDR1 SNHLY, CDR2 FYNNEI. There are 11 residues in the CDR3.

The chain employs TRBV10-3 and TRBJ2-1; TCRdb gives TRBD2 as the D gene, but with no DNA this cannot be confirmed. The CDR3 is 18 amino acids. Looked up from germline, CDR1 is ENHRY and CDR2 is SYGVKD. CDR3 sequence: CAISELLAGGGSYNEQFF.

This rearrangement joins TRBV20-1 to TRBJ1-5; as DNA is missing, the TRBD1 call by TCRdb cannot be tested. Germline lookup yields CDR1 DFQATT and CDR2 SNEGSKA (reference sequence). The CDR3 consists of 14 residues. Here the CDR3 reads CSARARDTNQPQHF.

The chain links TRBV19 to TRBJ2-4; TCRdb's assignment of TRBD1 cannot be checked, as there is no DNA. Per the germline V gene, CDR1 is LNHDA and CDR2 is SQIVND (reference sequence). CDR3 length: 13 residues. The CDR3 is CASGRGTKNIQYF.

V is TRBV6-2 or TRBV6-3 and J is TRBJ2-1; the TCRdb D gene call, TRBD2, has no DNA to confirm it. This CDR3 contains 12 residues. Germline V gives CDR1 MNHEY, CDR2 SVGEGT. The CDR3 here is CASSPPGGEQFF.

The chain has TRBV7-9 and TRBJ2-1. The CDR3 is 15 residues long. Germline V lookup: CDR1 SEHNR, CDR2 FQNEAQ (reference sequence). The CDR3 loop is CASSLSFDEVNEQFF.

CDR3 loop: CAISGGDRDIIGTYEQYF. J is TRBJ2-7 and V is TRBV10-3; TCRdb indicates TRBD1, and absent DNA this call remains unverified. Germline V gives CDR1 ENHRY, CDR2 SYGVKD. This CDR3 is built from 18 residues.

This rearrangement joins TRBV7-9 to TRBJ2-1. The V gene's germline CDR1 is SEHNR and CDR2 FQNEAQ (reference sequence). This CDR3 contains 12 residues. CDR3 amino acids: CASSLERNEQFF.

The chain's CDR3 is CAISEPRLGEYEQFF. J is TRBJ2-1 and V is TRBV10-3; the D gene TCRdb calls, TRBD2, cannot be checked with no DNA. The CDR3 consists of 15 residues. CDR1 and CDR2 (germline): ENHRY, SYGVKD.

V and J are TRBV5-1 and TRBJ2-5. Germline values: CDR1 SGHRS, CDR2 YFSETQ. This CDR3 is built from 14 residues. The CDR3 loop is CASSLVDNQETQYF.

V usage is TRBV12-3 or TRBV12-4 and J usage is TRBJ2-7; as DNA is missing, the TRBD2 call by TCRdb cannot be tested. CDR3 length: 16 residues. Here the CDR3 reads CASSLQLAGGYNEQYF.

The chain's CDR3 is CASSQDNAGISLFYEQYF. The genes are TRBV4-1 and TRBJ2-7; TCRdb returns TRBD2, unconfirmable since there is no DNA. This CDR3 contains 18 residues. In germline, CDR1 is MGHRA, CDR2 YSYEKL.

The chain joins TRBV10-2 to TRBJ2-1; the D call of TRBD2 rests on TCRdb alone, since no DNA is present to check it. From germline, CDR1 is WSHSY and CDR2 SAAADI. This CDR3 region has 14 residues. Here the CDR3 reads CASGPDGSRNEQFF.

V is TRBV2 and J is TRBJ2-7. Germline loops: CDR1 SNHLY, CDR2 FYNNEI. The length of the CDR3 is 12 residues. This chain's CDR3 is CASGGSSYEQYF.

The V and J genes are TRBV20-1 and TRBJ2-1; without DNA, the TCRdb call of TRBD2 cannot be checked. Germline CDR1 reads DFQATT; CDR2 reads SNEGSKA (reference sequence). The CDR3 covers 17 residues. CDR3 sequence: CSASGLAQGGSYNEQFF.

The chain's CDR3 is CASSQGQPSLGEQYF. The chain has TRBV4-1 and TRBJ2-7; the D gene TCRdb calls, TRBD2, cannot be checked with no DNA. Germline-derived CDR1 and CDR2 are MGHRA and YSYEKL. The CDR3 runs to 15 residues.